Below, one T cell receptor beta chain is given with its context. Its recognized antigen is unknown. One end of the junction is discordant with germline, which a read error may explain. These data come from a study of T cell changes during pregnancy in multiple sclerosis (dated by TCRdb to the late 2010s). At the level of the whole study: The study looked at changes in the T cell repertoire across pregnancy in women with multiple sclerosis.

There are 14 amino acids in the CDR3, from cysteine to phenylalanine inclusive. Of all the DNA, just the CDR3 is kept, 42 bases in frame from base 1. CDR1 and CDR2 were assigned from the germline V gene as MGHDK and SYGVNS. Library method: the immunoSEQ multiplex PCR assay. TCRdb took this table from immuneACCESS and kept in-frame rearrangements with V and J called. Such tables lack part of the clones; where checked against another copy, unresolved V genes explain under half of the gap, and the rest is unexplained. The sample has 60,000 to 70,000 clones on record, 91% of them singletons. Roughly 1.4% of the sample rests with the top ten.

The chain is made from TRBV25-1 and TRBJ1-1, with TRBD1 matching 8 junction bases. The sample was peripheral blood, taken after pregnancy. This TCR was recovered from a female donor in good health, enrolled as a control in a pregnancy study. This receptor carries the CDR3 CAGSLGQVSTEAFF. The nucleotides are TGTGCCGGCAGTCTGGGACAGGTGAGCACTGAAGCTTTCTTT.